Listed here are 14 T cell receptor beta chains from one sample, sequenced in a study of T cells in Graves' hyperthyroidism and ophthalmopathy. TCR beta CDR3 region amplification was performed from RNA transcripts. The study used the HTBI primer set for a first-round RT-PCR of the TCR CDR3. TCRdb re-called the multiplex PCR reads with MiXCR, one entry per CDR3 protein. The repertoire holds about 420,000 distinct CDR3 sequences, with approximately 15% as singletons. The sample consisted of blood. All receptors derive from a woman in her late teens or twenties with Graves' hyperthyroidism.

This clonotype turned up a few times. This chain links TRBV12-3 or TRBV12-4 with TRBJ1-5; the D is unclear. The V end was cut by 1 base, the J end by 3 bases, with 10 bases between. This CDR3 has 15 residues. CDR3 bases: TGTGCCAGCAGTTTAGGTGCCGGTATCAATCAGCCCCAGCATTTT. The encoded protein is CASSLGAGINQPQHF.

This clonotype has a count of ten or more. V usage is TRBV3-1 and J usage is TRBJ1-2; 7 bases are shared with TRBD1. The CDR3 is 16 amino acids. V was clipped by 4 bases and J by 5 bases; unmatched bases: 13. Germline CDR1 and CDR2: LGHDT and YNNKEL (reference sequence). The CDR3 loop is CASSRANLDRQYGYTF. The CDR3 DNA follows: TGTGCCAGCAGCCGGGCCAACCTGGACAGGCAATATGGCTACACCTTC.

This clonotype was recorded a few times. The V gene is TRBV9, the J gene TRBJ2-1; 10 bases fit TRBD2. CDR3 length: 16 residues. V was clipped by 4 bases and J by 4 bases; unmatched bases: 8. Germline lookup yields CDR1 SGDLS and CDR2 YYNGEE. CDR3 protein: CASSTEAGGIYNEQFF. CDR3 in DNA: TGTGCCAGCAGCACCGAAGCGGGGGGGATTTACAATGAGCAGTTCTTC. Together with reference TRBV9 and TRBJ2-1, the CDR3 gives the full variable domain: DSGVTQTPKHLITATGQRVTLRCSPRSGDLSVYWYQQSLDQGLQFLIQYYNGEERAKGNILERFSAQQFPDLHSELNLSSLELGDSALYFCASSTEAGGIYNEQFFGPGTRLTVL.

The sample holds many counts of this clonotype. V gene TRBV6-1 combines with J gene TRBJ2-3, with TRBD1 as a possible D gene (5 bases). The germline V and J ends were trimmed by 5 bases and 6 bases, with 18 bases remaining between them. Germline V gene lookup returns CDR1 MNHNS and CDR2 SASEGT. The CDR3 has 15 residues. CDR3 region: CASSYAQGSLDTQYF. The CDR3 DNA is TGTGCCAGCAGTTACGCGCAGGGTAGTCTGGATACGCAGTATTTT.

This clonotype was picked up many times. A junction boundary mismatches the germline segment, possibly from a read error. CDR3 region: CAGSESGEFNEQYF. For the CDR3, the DNA is TGTGCCGGCAGTGAATCAGGGGAGTTCAACGAGCAGTACTTC. J is TRBJ2-7 and V is TRBV6-1, with TRBD1 as a possible D gene (6 bases). The CDR3 is 14 residues long. Germline assignment: CDR1 MNHNS and CDR2 SASEGT.

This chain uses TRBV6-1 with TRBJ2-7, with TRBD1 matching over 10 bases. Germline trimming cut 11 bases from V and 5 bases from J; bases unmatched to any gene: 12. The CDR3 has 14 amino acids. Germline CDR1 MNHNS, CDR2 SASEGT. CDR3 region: CAGARGQGLDEQYF. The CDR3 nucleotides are TGTGCCGGGGCCCGGGGACAGGGGTTAGACGAGCAGTACTTC.

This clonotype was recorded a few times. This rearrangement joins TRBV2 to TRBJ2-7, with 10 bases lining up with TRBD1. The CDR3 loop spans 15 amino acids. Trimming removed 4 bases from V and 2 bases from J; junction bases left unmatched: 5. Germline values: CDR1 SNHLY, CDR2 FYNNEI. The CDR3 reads CASSGGQGVAYEQYF. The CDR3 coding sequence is TGTGCCAGCAGTGGAGGACAGGGGGTCGCCTACGAGCAGTACTTC.

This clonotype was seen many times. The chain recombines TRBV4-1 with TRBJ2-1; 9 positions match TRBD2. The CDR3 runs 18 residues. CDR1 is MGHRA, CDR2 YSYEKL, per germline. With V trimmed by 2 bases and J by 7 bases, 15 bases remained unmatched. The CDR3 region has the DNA TGCGCCAGCAGCCAACCCCCGCGGGGCGGGAGGGCCACTAATGAGCAGTTCTTC. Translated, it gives CASSQPPRGGRATNEQFF.

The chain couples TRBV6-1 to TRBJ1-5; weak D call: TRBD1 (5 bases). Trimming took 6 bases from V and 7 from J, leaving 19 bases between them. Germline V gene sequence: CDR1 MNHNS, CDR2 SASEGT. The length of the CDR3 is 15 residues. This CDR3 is CASRTGAGRIQPQHF. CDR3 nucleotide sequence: TGTGCCAGCAGGACCGGGGCAGGGAGGATCCAGCCCCAGCATTTT.

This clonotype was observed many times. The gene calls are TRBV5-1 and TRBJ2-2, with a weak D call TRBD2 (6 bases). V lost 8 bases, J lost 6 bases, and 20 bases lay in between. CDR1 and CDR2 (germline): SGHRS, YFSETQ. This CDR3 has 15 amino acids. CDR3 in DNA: TGCGCCAGTGCAAAAATCCCTAGCGAACCCGGGGAGCTGTTTTTT. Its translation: CASAKIPSEPGELFF.

The CDR3 DNA reads TGTGCCAGCAGTTTGAACTCAAACCTAAGGGGCGAGCAGTACTTC. Translation gives CASSLNSNLRGEQYF. The chain recombines TRBV27 with TRBJ2-7, with a possible D match to TRBD1 (5 bases). With 3 bases removed from V and 6 bases from J, the gap between germline ends came to 18 bases. The CDR3 has 15 amino acids. Germline-derived CDR1 and CDR2 are MNHEY and SMNVEV (reference sequence).

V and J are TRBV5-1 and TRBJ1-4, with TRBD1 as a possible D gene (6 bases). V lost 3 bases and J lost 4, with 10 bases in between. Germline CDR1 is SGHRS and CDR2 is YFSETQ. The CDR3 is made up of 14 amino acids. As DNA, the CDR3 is TGCGCCAGCAGCTCGGGGGCGGGTAATGAAAAACTGTTTTTT. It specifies CASSSGAGNEKLFF.

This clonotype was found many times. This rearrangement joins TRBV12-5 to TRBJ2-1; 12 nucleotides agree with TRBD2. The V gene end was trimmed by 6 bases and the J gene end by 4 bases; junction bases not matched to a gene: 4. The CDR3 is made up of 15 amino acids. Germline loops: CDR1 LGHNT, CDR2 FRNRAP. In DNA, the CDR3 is TGTGCTAGTGGACCCGGACTAGCGGGGTACAATGAGCAGTTCTTC. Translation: CASGPGLAGYNEQFF.

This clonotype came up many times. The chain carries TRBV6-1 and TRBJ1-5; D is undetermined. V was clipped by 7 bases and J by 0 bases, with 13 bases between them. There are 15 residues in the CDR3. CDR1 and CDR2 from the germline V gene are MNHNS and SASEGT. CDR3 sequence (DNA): TGTGCCAGCAAAGTCGGATCGTTTAGCAATCAGCCCCAGCATTTT. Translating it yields CASKVGSFSNQPQHF.